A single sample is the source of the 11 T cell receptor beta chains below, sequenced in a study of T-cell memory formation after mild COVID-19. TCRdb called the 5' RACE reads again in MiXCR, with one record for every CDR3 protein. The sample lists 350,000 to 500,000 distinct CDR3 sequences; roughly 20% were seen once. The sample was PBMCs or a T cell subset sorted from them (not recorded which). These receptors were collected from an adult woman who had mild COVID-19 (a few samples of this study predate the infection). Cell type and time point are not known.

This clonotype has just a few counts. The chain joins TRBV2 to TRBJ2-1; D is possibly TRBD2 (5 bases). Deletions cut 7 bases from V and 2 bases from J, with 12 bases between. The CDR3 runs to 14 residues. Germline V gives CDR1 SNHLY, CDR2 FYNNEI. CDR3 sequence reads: CASTKSGTYNEQFF. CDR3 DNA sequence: TGTGCCAGCACCAAATCCGGGACCTACAATGAGCAGTTCTTC.

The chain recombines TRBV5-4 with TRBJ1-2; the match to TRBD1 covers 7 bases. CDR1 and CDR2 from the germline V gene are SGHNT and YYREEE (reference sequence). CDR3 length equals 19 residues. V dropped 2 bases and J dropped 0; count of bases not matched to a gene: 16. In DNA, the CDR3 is TGTGCCAGCAGCTTAATCCGGACAGGAGATTTTTCAGCTAACTATGGCTACACCTTC. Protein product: CASSLIRTGDFSANYGYTF.

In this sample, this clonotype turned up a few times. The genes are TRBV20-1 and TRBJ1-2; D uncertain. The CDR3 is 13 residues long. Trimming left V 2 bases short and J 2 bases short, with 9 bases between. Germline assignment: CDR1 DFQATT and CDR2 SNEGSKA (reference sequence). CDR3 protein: CSARSGRNYGYTF. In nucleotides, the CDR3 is TGCAGTGCTAGATCCGGACGGAACTATGGCTACACCTTC.

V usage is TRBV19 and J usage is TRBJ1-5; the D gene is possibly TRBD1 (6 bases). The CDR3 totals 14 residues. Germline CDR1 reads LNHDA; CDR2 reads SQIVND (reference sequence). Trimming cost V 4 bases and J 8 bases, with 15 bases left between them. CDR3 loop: CASSKGRGLEPQHF. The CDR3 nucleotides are TGTGCCAGTAGTAAGGGTCGGGGGCTGGAGCCCCAGCATTTT.

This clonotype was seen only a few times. CDR3 protein: CASTRAQYF. DNA of the CDR3: TGTGCCAGCACCCGGGCGCAGTATTTT. J is TRBJ2-3 and V is TRBV28; D gene uncertain. Between the trimmed V and J ends, which lost 7 bases and 10 bases, there was a span of 6 bases. CDR1 MDHEN and CDR2 SYDVKM come from the germline V gene. This CDR3 contains 9 residues.

The CDR3 region is CASSRQGSYNEQFF. DNA for the CDR3: TGTGCCAGCAGCCGACAGGGATCCTACAATGAGCAGTTCTTC. The chain recombines TRBV7-9 with TRBJ2-1; TRBD1 matches at 7 bases. CDR1 is SEHNR and CDR2 is FQNEAQ in the germline V gene (reference sequence). V was pared by 5 bases and J by 1 base, with 2 bases of the junction left unmatched. The CDR3 runs 14 residues.

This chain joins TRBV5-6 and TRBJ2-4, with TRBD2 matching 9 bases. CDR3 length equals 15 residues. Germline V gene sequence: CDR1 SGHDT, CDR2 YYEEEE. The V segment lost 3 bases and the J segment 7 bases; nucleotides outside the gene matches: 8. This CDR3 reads CASSSLKREVNIQYF. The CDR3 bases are TGTGCCAGCAGCTCACTCAAGCGGGAGGTGAACATTCAGTACTTC.

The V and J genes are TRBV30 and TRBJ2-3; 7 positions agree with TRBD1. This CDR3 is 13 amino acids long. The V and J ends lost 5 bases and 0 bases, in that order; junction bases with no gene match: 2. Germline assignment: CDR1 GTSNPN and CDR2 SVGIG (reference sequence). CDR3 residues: CAWQGQSTDTQYF. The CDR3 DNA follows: TGTGCCTGGCAGGGACAGAGCACAGATACGCAGTATTTT.

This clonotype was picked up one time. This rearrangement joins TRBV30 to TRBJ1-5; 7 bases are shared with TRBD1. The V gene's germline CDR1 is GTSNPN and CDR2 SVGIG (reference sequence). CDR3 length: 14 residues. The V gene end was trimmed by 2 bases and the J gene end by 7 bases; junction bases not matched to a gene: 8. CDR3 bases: TGTGCCTGGAGTCGACAGGGTTCGGACCAGCCCCAGCATTTT. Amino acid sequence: CAWSRQGSDQPQHF.

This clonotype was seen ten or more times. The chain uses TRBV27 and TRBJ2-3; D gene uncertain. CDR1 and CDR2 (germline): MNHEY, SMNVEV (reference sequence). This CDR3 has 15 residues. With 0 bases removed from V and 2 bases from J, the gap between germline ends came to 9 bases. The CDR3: CASSLSGRPTDTQYF. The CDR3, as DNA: TGTGCCAGCAGTTTATCGGGCAGGCCCACAGATACGCAGTATTTT.

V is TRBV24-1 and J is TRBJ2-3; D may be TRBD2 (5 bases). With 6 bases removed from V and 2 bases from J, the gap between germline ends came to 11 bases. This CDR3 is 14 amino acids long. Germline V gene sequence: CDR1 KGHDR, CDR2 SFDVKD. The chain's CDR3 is CATSLRGLTDTQYF. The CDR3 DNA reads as TGTGCCACCAGTCTAAGAGGACTCACAGATACGCAGTATTTT.